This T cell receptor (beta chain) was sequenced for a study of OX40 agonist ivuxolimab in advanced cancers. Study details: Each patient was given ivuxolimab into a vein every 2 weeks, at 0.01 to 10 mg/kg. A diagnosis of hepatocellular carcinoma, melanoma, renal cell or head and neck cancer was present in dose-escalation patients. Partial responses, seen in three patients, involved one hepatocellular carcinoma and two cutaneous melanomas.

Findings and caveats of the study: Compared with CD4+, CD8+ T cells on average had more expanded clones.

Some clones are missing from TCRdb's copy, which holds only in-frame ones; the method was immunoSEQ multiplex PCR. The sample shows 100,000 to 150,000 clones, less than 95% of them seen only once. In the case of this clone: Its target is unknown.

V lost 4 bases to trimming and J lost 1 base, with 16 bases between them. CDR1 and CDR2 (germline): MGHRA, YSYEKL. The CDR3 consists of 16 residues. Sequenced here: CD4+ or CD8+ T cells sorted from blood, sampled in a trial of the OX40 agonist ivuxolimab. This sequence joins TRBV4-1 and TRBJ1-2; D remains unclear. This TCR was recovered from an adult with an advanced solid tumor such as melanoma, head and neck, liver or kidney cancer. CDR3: CASSRDWAEINYGYTF. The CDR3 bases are TGCGCCAGCAGCCGTGACTGGGCAGAGATTAACTATGGCTACACCTTC.